The clone carrying this TCR beta chain has a handful of counts. What it binds is unknown. This sample is drawn from a study of cytomegalovirus exposure and HLA in healthy donors. General study points: Reportedly, cytomegalovirus status was diagnosed with high sensitivity and specificity.

The CDR3 runs 12 residues. The germline gives CDR1 SGHAT, CDR2 FQNNGV. The V end was cut by 1 base, the J end by 5 bases, with 5 bases between. PCR involved 60 Vbeta and 13 Jbeta primers. Measured with immunoSEQ multiplex PCR; TCRdb has only the in-frame clones, and not every one. The table has fewer than 150,000 clones, around 86% seen once. The sample was PBMCs. The sequence was collected from a female donor in good health and CMV-seronegative. The chain has TRBV11-2 and TRBJ1-2; no clear D gene. The CDR3 loop is CASSLGGYGYTF. The CDR3 coding sequence is TGTGCCAGCAGCTTAGGAGGTTATGGCTACACCTTC.